Presented here are 29 T cell receptor beta chains from one specimen sequenced in a study of glioma-infiltrating T cells. Using RNA template, CDR3s of TCR alpha and beta were amplified with iRepertoire arm-PCR. In TCRdb, the multiplex PCR reads were re-called with MiXCR into one record per CDR3 protein. The sample has 400,000 or so distinct CDR3 sequences, roughly two fifths seen once. The specimen was glioma tissue, nonneoplastic brain tissue, or PBMCs (not recorded which). The receptor set was obtained from a human donor with low-grade glioma or glioblastoma, undergoing nonglioma brain surgery, or in good health (not recorded which).

To note about this clonotype: One junction end does not reproduce the germline sequence, and a read error may be involved. The chain carries TRBV10-3 and TRBJ2-3; 7 bases are a match to TRBD2. The length of the CDR3 is 14 residues. CDR1 is ENHRY and CDR2 is SYGVKD in the germline V gene. CDR3 in DNA: TGTGCCATCAGAAGCGGGACGAGCACAGATAAGCAGTATTTT. Translating it yields CAIRSGTSTDKQYF.

Regarding this clonotype: The junction departs from the called germline gene at one end, perhaps through a read error. CDR3 DNA: TGTGCCGGCAGCTTGGAGCAAGGACTAGCGGGAAGGGAGCAGTTCTTC. Amino acids: CAGSLEQGLAGREQFF. J is TRBJ2-1 and V is TRBV5-4; 12 nucleotides agree with TRBD2. CDR1 and CDR2 (germline): SGHNT, YYREEE (reference sequence). The CDR3 is 16 amino acids.

This clonotype was detected once. The chain combines TRBV7-9 with TRBJ1-1, with 9 bases identical to TRBD1. Germline assignment: CDR1 SEHNR and CDR2 FQNEAQ (reference sequence). After removal of 2 bases from V and 10 bases from J, the junction contained 11 bases not matched to a gene. The CDR3 length is 15 residues. CDR3 bases: TGTGCCAGCAGCTTAATGGGACAGGGCCTTCTTGGAGCTTTCTTT. Translating gives CASSLMGQGLLGAFF.

This clonotype was counted a few times. The chain employs TRBV7-2 and TRBJ1-4, with D perhaps matching TRBD1 (5 bases). CDR3 length: 15 residues. The V gene lost 5 bases and the J gene lost 8 bases, with 18 bases spanning the gap. The germline CDR1 and CDR2 sequences are SGHTA and FQGNSA. The CDR3 DNA follows: TGTGCCAGCAGCACAAATGGCGGGGCGGGGGAAAAACTGTTTTTT. Its protein is CASSTNGGAGEKLFF.

The chain is built from TRBV19 and TRBJ1-5, with 8 bases that match TRBD1. The CDR3 loop spans 17 amino acids. Germline V gives CDR1 LNHDA, CDR2 SQIVND (reference sequence). Trimming cost V 5 bases and J 3 bases; bases outside gene matches: 12. CDR3 residues: CASSSDSWTGINQPQHF. Written as DNA, the CDR3 is TGTGCCAGTAGTTCTGATTCTTGGACAGGGATCAATCAGCCCCAGCATTTT. Full variable domain (remainder filled in from reference TRBV19 and TRBJ1-5): DGGITQSPKYLFRKEGQNVTLSCEQNLNHDAMYWYRQDPGQGLRLIYYSQIVNDFQKGDIAEGYSVSREKKESFPLTVTSAQKNPTAFYLCASSSDSWTGINQPQHFGDGTRLSIL.

The V call is TRBV19, the J call TRBJ1-5; 8 bases are shared with TRBD1. This CDR3 has 13 amino acids. The germline CDR1 and CDR2 sequences are LNHDA and SQIVND (reference sequence). With V trimmed by 9 bases and J by 9 bases, 10 bases remained unmatched. The CDR3 here is CASLQGASGPQHF. The CDR3 DNA reads TGTGCCAGCCTTCAGGGGGCGTCAGGGCCCCAGCATTTT.

Concerning this clonotype itself: The junction departs from the called germline gene at one end, perhaps through a read error. This rearrangement joins TRBV24-1 to TRBJ2-3, with unresolved D. The CDR3 length is 14 residues. Germline V gene sequence: CDR1 KGHDR, CDR2 SFDVKD. The CDR3 nucleotides read TGTTCCACCAGTGATTTCACAATCACAGATACGCAGTATTTT. Its translation is CSTSDFTITDTQYF.

J is TRBJ1-1 and V is TRBV7-3; D gene unclear. Germline V lookup: CDR1 SGHTA, CDR2 FQGTGA. V lost 3 bases and J 12 bases, leaving 17 bases between the germline ends. The CDR3 sequence is 13 residues long. The CDR3 loop reads CASSFSFGMISFF. The DNA of the CDR3 is TGTGCCAGCAGCTTCTCCTTCGGTATGATATCTTTCTTT.

This chain joins TRBV20-1 and TRBJ2-7, with TRBD1 as a possible D gene (5 bases). This CDR3 contains 14 residues. The V end lost 1 base, the J end lost 1 base, and 11 bases lay between the germline ends. CDR1 DFQATT and CDR2 SNEGSKA come from the germline V gene (reference sequence). CDR3 bases: TGCAGTGCTAGAGTTGGACACGAATCCTACGAGCAGTACTTC. Translated, it gives CSARVGHESYEQYF.

The chain couples TRBV6-1 to TRBJ1-2; 7 bases align to TRBD1. This CDR3 has 15 amino acids. With V trimmed by 7 bases and J by 6 bases, 14 bases remained unmatched. Per germline, CDR1 MNHNS and CDR2 SASEGT. CDR3 in DNA: TGTGCCAGCAACAGACCTTCGACAGGGCCCAATGGCTACACCTTC. It encodes CASNRPSTGPNGYTF.

Comment on this clonotype: Germline and junction disagree at one end, which may indicate a read error. This chain links TRBV12-3 or TRBV12-4 with TRBJ2-1; possibly TRBD2 for D (6 bases). The CDR3 runs 10 residues. CDR3 sequence reads: CASGRNEQLF. The DNA of the CDR3 is TGTGCCAGCGGGAGGAATGAGCAGCTCTTC.

The sample holds one count of this clonotype. The V call is TRBV29-1, the J call TRBJ2-5; 7 bases are shared with TRBD2. With V trimmed by 0 bases and J by 4 bases, 11 bases remained unmatched. The CDR3 runs to 16 residues. The V gene's germline CDR1 is SQVTM and CDR2 ANQGSEA. The CDR3 spells CSVEDIRTGGGETQYF. In DNA form, the CDR3 reads TGCAGCGTTGAAGATATCAGAACGGGAGGTGGAGAGACCCAGTACTTC.

The J gene is TRBJ1-1, the V gene TRBV5-1; no clear D gene. Germline CDR1 is SGHRS and CDR2 is YFSETQ. The germline V and J ends were trimmed by 1 base and 0 bases, with 7 bases remaining between them. This CDR3 has 14 residues. CDR3 sequence reads: CASSLSAVNTEAFF. The CDR3 coding sequence is TGCGCCAGCAGCTTGTCCGCGGTGAACACTGAAGCTTTCTTT.

A few counts support this clonotype. The chain is built from TRBV28 and TRBJ2-7; tentatively, D is TRBD2 (5 bases). CDR3 length: 13 amino acids. V gave up 2 bases and J gave up 2 bases, with 7 bases separating them. Germline V gene sequence: CDR1 MDHEN, CDR2 SYDVKM. The CDR3 sequence is CASSLISAYEQYF. Here the CDR3 DNA reads TGTGCCAGCAGTTTAATTAGCGCCTACGAGCAGTACTTC.

Ten or more counts support this clonotype. V is TRBV24-1 and J is TRBJ2-1; D not resolved. Germline V CDR1 and CDR2: KGHDR, SFDVKD. V shed 8 bases and J shed 6 bases, with 7 bases lying between them. This CDR3 is 11 amino acids long. This chain's CDR3 is CATNWGNEQFF. CDR3 nucleotides: TGTGCCACCAACTGGGGCAATGAGCAGTTCTTC.

The rearrangement uses TRBV19 and TRBJ1-1; D not certain. This CDR3 is built from 14 residues. Trimming cost V 5 bases and J 1 base, with 11 bases left between them. Germline V lookup: CDR1 LNHDA, CDR2 SQIVND (reference sequence). The CDR3 reads CASSAPQPNTEAFF. The CDR3 DNA follows: TGTGCCAGTAGTGCCCCCCAGCCGAACACTGAAGCTTTCTTT. The complete variable domain, with remaining parts taken from reference TRBV19 and TRBJ1-1, reads DGGITQSPKYLFRKEGQNVTLSCEQNLNHDAMYWYRQDPGQGLRLIYYSQIVNDFQKGDIAEGYSVSREKKESFPLTVTSAQKNPTAFYLCASSAPQPNTEAFFGQGTRLTVV.

V gene TRBV5-1 combines with J gene TRBJ1-4; possible D gene TRBD1, 6 bases. Germline loops: CDR1 SGHRS, CDR2 YFSETQ. This CDR3 is 14 amino acids long. The germline V and J ends were trimmed by 2 bases and 6 bases, with 11 bases remaining between them. The CDR3 DNA reads as TGCGCCAGCAGCTTCGGGACAAACGATGAAAAACTGTTTTTT. It specifies CASSFGTNDEKLFF.

The rearrangement links TRBV4-1 to TRBJ1-5; D is perhaps TRBD1 (6 bases). The V end lost 1 base, the J end lost 2 bases, and 12 bases lay between the germline ends. Germline CDR1 MGHRA, CDR2 YSYEKL. The CDR3 is 16 amino acids. The CDR3 sequence: CASSQVGGGGNQPQHF. For the CDR3, the DNA is TGCGCCAGCAGCCAAGTTGGAGGGGGAGGCAATCAGCCCCAGCATTTT.

As regards this clonotype: Since a much larger clone is just one base distant, this may be a read error. The CDR3 ends on some other residue instead of the conserved phenylalanine or tryptophan, so this is likely a read error. No DNA is shown, since the ends of the CDR3 on it are uncertain; the CDR3 is the one TCRdb lists. The rearrangement links TRBV25-1 to TRBJ2-5; the table's D call, TRBD2, was not checked against the DNA. CDR1 and CDR2 from the germline V gene are MGHDK and SYGVNS. The length of the CDR3 is 13 amino acids, counting both ends. The CDR3 reads CASSEGGGPVLKS.

In this sample, this clonotype turned up a few times. The V call is TRBV7-9, the J call TRBJ2-1; 8 bases match TRBD2. The CDR3 contains 15 residues. CDR1 is SEHNR and CDR2 is FQNEAQ in the germline V gene (reference sequence). V shed 5 bases and J 9 bases; nucleotides not matched to a gene: 12. The CDR3 DNA sequence: TGTGCCAGCAGCACTCAGACTAGCGCGGGGGGTGAGCAGTTCTTC. This codes for CASSTQTSAGGEQFF.

This clonotype was found a few times. The V call is TRBV6-1, the J call TRBJ2-5, with no clear D. There are 14 residues in the CDR3. Trimming removed 6 bases from V and 1 base from J, with 12 bases in between. Germline V gives CDR1 MNHNS, CDR2 SASEGT. The CDR3 nucleotides read TGTGCCAGCAGCTACCCTGGGCCCCAAGAGACCCAGTACTTC. The encoded protein is CASSYPGPQETQYF.

The sample holds a few counts of this clonotype. CDR3 nucleotides: TGTGCCAGCAGTTACTCTCCGGGGCGCGGCGATGGCTACACCTTC. As protein: CASSYSPGRGDGYTF. The chain recombines TRBV6-5 with TRBJ1-2; D possibly corresponds to TRBD1 (5 bases). Germline CDR1 reads MNHEY; CDR2 reads SVGAGI. Trimming removed 0 bases at V and 6 bases at J, with 14 bases between. CDR3 length: 15 amino acids.

A note on this clonotype: It may be a read error: a sequence one base away is much more abundant. The chain joins TRBV6-2 or TRBV6-3 to TRBJ2-1; 8 bases match TRBD2. Germline CDR1 is MNHEY and CDR2 is SVGEGT. There are 16 residues in the CDR3. The CDR3 nucleotides are TGTGCCAGCAGTTACCCATCCCGGGGACTAGTACGTGAGCAGTCCTTC. This sequence encodes CASSYPSRGLVREQSF.

At least ten counts were recorded for this clonotype. The chain carries TRBV20-1 and TRBJ1-1, with 9 nucleotides matching TRBD1. The CDR3 covers 13 residues. CDR1 is DFQATT and CDR2 is SNEGSKA in the germline V gene (reference sequence). V lost 6 bases to trimming and J lost 1 base; unmatched junction nucleotides: 3. CDR3 bases: TGCAGTGCCTCGACAGGGGGGAACACTGAAGCTTTCTTT. This encodes CSASTGGNTEAFF.

This clonotype came up a few times. The chain carries TRBV12-3 or TRBV12-4 and TRBJ2-7; 9 bases map to TRBD2. With V trimmed by 6 bases and J by 3 bases, 6 bases remained unmatched. CDR3 size: 14 residues. The CDR3 nucleotides read TGTGCCAGCAGCAAGCCTAGCGGGGACTACGAGCAGTACTTC. Translation gives CASSKPSGDYEQYF.

Of note for this clonotype: An end of the junction does not agree with germline; a read error may underlie this. V gene TRBV2 combines with J gene TRBJ2-1; 7 bases map to TRBD2. CDR1 SNHLY and CDR2 FYNNEI come from the germline V gene. CDR3 length: 14 residues. The chain's CDR3 is CASSASSSGNEQLF. CDR3 nucleotide sequence: TGTGCCAGCAGTGCATCGTCCAGCGGGAATGAGCAGCTCTTC.

This clonotype was recorded at least ten times. The chain couples TRBV6-1 to TRBJ2-3; 8 bases fit TRBD2. The V gene end was trimmed by 5 bases and the J gene end by 5 bases; junction bases not matched to a gene: 6. There are 14 residues in the CDR3. Germline-derived CDR1 and CDR2 are MNHNS and SASEGT. This CDR3 is CASSLGLAQDTQYF. The DNA of the CDR3 is TGTGCCAGCAGTCTCGGACTAGCACAAGATACGCAGTATTTT.

This clonotype was counted ten times or more. V gene TRBV20-1 combines with J gene TRBJ2-1; TRBD2 might be the D (5 bases). There are 14 residues in the CDR3. Trimming shortened V by 3 bases and J by 8 bases, and 17 bases separated the two germline ends. Germline CDR1 DFQATT, CDR2 SNEGSKA (reference sequence). The CDR3 DNA reads TGCAGTGCTAGTCCGGACTCTCATCGGGATGAGCAGTTCTTC. Its translation is CSASPDSHRDEQFF.

A single count supports this clonotype. V usage is TRBV6-2 or TRBV6-3 and J usage is TRBJ2-3, with 7 bases identical to TRBD2. Germline V gene lookup returns CDR1 MNHEY and CDR2 SVGEGT. V lost 3 bases, J lost 11 bases, and 14 bases stayed unmatched. This CDR3 has 15 residues. DNA for the CDR3: TGTGCCAGCAGTTATGTCCCCGGGGGGAGCTCGGAGCAGTATTTT. This codes for CASSYVPGGSSEQYF.